Presented here are 12 T cell receptor beta chains from one specimen sequenced in a study of shared clonotypes between healthy human individuals. Libraries were prepared by immunoSEQ multiplex PCR; TCRdb keeps only in-frame clonotypes and omits some of them. Of about 2 million clones in the sample, 85% to 95% are singletons; the top ten hold more than 0.1%. Sequencing was carried out using naive CD4+ T cells sorted from blood. This sample's subset: CD45RA+ positively selected. These receptors were obtained from a young man in good health.

The rearrangement links TRBV2 to TRBJ2-6; TRBD1 is a possible D gene (6 bases). Germline assignment: CDR1 SNHLY and CDR2 FYNNEI. The CDR3 contains 16 residues. Trimming stripped 6 bases from V and 2 bases from J, with 14 bases between. CDR3 sequence: CASRIQGAAGANVLTF. The CDR3 coding sequence is TGTGCCAGCAGAATACAGGGAGCCGCTGGGGCCAACGTCCTGACTTTC.

This clone was seen once. The rearrangement joins TRBV25-1 to TRBJ1-6, with D maybe TRBD1 (5 bases). This CDR3 region has 15 residues. V was trimmed by 2 bases and J by 7 bases, leaving 12 bases between them. CDR1 is MGHDK and CDR2 is SYGVNS in the germline V gene. CDR3 amino acids: CASSEGVKGNSPLHF. CDR3 DNA: TGTGCCAGCAGTGAAGGGGTGAAGGGGAATTCACCCCTCCACTTT.

This clone has just a few counts. Other DNA sequences in the same sample also yield this CDR3. This chain joins TRBV10-1 and TRBJ2-7; TRBD1 is a possible D gene (6 bases). This CDR3 is 14 amino acids long. V was clipped by 2 bases and J by 1 base, with 9 bases between them. Germline V CDR1 and CDR2: WNHNN, SYGVQD (reference sequence). CDR3 bases: TGCGCCAGCAGTGAGACAGGGCGTTCCTACGAGCAGTACTTC. Translation: CASSETGRSYEQYF.

The V and J genes are TRBV5-5 and TRBJ2-2, with D perhaps TRBD1 (6 bases). Trimming removed 3 bases at V and 4 bases at J, with 13 bases between. This CDR3 spans 15 amino acids. The germline CDR1 and CDR2 sequences are SGHKS and YYEKEE (reference sequence). CDR3 region: CASSSGHTGTGELFF. CDR3 bases: TGTGCCAGCAGCTCGGGACATACTGGCACCGGGGAGCTGTTTTTT. The full variable domain, its missing parts supplied by reference TRBV5-5 and TRBJ2-2, is DAGVTQSPTHLIKTRGQQVTLRCSPISGHKSVSWYQQVLGQGPQFIFQYYEKEERGRGNFPDRFSARQFPNYSSELNVNALLLGDSALYLCASSSGHTGTGELFFGEGSRLTVL.

This clone has only one observation. The chain links TRBV30 to TRBJ2-5, with TRBD2 matching 11 bases. Germline CDR1 reads GTSNPN; CDR2 reads SVGIG (reference sequence). The CDR3 sequence is 13 residues long. V was clipped by 5 bases and J by 7 bases; unmatched bases: 6. In DNA, the CDR3 is TGTGCCTGGGGACTAGCGGGCCGGCGGACCCAGTACTTC. This encodes CAWGLAGRRTQYF.

The CDR3 reads CASSVTGDGNTIYF. For the CDR3, the DNA is TGCGCCAGCAGCGTTACCGGGGATGGAAACACCATATATTTT. V and J are TRBV5-1 and TRBJ1-3, with unresolved D. V lost 4 bases, J lost 3 bases, and 11 bases lay in between. Germline V gene data show CDR1 as SGHRS and CDR2 as YFSETQ. The CDR3 spans 14 residues. Full variable domain (missing parts from reference TRBV5-1 and TRBJ1-3): KAGVTQTPRYLIKTRGQQVTLSCSPISGHRSVSWYQQTPGQGLQFLFEYFSETQRNKGNFPGRFSGRQFSNSRSEMNVSTLELGDSALYLCASSVTGDGNTIYFGEGSWLTVV.

A note on this clone: Additional DNA sequences in this sample encode the identical CDR3. This rearrangement joins TRBV7-9 to TRBJ2-7; D gene ambiguous. Germline V gene lookup returns CDR1 SEHNR and CDR2 FQNEAQ (reference sequence). Trimming left V 2 bases short and J 4 bases short, with 6 bases between. The CDR3 length is 12 residues. CDR3 residues: CASSLLGYEQYF. The CDR3 DNA follows: TGTGCCAGCAGCTTATTGGGTTACGAGCAGTACTTC.

V is TRBV5-6 and J is TRBJ2-2; D possibly corresponds to TRBD2 (5 bases). Germline V gives CDR1 SGHDT, CDR2 YYEEEE. This CDR3 is built from 14 residues. Trimming removed 2 bases at V and 7 bases at J, with 12 bases between. CDR3 amino acids: CASSLPLGSGELFF. The CDR3 DNA follows: TGTGCCAGCAGCTTACCTCTTGGGAGCGGGGAGCTGTTTTTT. The whole variable domain, filled in from reference TRBV5-6 and TRBJ2-2, reads DAGVTQSPTHLIKTRGQQVTLRCSPKSGHDTVSWYQQALGQGPQFIFQYYEEEERQRGNFPDRFSGHQFPNYSSELNVNALLLGDSALYLCASSLPLGSGELFFGEGSRLTVL.

This clone was picked up a small number of times. The chain couples TRBV5-1 to TRBJ1-3; D is unresolved. Germline V CDR1 and CDR2: SGHRS, YFSETQ. This CDR3 is 16 amino acids long. V lost 4 bases and J 2 bases, leaving 16 bases between the germline ends. Here the CDR3 DNA reads TGCGCCAGCAGCACCCAACCCGGCCTGGCTGGAAACACCATATATTTT. This gives the protein CASSTQPGLAGNTIYF.

The chain recombines TRBV27 with TRBJ1-1, with D possibly TRBD1 on 5 matching bases. The CDR3 length is 18 residues. Germline CDR1 and CDR2: MNHEY and SMNVEV (reference sequence). Trimming removed 1 base at V and 5 bases at J, with 23 bases between. As DNA, the CDR3 is TGTGCCAGCAGTTTATTAACCCCGGGCAACAGGCAGGGTACTGAAGCTTTCTTT. Its protein product is CASSLLTPGNRQGTEAFF.

The genes are TRBV5-4 and TRBJ2-7; the match to TRBD2 covers 7 bases. This CDR3 comprises 16 residues. Germline V gives CDR1 SGHNT, CDR2 YYREEE (reference sequence). The ends lost 3 bases at V and 0 bases at J; junction bases unmatched: 9. For the CDR3, the DNA is TGTGCCAGCAGCTCCACTCTAGCGGAAAGCTCCTACGAGCAGTACTTC. Translating gives CASSSTLAESSYEQYF.

V usage is TRBV10-2 and J usage is TRBJ2-1, with TRBD2 identical over 11 bases. Per germline, CDR1 WSHSY and CDR2 SAAADI. This CDR3 spans 13 amino acids. V was pared by 5 bases and J by 9 bases, with 3 bases of the junction left unmatched. CDR3 nucleotides: TGCGCCAGCAGTCTAGCGGGAGGCCTTGAGCAGTTCTTC. Translated: CASSLAGGLEQFF.